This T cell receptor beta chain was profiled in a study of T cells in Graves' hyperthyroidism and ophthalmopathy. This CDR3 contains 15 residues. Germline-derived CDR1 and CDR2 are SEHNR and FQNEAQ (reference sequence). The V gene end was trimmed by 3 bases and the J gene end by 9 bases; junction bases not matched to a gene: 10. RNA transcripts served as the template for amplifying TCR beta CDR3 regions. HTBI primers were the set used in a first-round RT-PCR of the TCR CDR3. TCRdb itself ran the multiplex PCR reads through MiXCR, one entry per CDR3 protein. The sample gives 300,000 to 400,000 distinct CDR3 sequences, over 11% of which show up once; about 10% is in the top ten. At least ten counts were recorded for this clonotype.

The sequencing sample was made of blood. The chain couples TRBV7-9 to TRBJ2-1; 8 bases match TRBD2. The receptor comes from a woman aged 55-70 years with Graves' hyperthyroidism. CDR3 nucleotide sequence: TGTGCCAGCAGCTTTATGAGCGGGAGACTAGTTGAGCAGTTCTTC. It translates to CASSFMSGRLVEQFF.